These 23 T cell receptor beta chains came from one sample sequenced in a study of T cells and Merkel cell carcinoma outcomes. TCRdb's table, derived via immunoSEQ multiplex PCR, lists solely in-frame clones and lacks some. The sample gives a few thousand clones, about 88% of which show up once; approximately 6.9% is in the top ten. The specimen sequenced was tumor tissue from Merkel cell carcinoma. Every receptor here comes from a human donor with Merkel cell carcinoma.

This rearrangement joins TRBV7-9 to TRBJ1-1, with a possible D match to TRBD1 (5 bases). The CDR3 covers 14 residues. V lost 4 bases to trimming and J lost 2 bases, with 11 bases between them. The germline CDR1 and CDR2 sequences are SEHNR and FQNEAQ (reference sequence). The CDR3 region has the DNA TGTGCCAGCAGCTATCAGACAGTAAACACTGAAGCTTTCTTT. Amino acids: CASSYQTVNTEAFF.

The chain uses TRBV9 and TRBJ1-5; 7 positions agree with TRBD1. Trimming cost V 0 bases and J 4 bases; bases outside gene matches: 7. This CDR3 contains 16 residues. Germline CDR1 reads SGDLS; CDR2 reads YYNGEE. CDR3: CASSVGVGTVNQPQHF. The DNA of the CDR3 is TGTGCCAGCAGCGTAGGAGTAGGGACAGTAAATCAGCCCCAGCATTTT. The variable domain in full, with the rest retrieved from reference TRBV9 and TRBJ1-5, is DSGVTQTPKHLITATGQRVTLRCSPRSGDLSVYWYQQSLDQGLQFLIQYYNGEERAKGNILERFSAQQFPDLHSELNLSSLELGDSALYFCASSVGVGTVNQPQHFGDGTRLSIL.

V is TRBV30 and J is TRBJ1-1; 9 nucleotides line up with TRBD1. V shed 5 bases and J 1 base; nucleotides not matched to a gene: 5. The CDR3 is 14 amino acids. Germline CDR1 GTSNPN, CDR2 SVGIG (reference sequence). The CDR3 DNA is TGTGCCTGGCAAAAACAGGGGGCGAACACTGAAGCTTTCTTT. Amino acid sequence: CAWQKQGANTEAFF.

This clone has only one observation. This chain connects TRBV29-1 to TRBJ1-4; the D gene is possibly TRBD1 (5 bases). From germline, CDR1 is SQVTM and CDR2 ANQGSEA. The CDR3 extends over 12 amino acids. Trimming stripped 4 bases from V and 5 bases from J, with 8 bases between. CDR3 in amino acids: CSVVWGNEKLFF. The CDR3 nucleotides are TGCAGCGTTGTATGGGGGAATGAAAAACTGTTTTTT.

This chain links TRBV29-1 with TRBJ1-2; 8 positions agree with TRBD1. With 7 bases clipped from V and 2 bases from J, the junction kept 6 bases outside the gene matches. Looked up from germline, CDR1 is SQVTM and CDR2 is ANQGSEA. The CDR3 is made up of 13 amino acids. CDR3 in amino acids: CSAQGAWNYGYTF. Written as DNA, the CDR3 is TGCAGCGCCCAGGGGGCGTGGAACTATGGCTACACCTTC.

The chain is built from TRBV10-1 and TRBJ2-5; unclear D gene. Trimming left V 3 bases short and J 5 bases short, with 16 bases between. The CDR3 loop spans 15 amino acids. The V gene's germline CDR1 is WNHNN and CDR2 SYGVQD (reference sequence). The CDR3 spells CASSDQMEPSETQYF. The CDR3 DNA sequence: TGCGCCAGCAGTGATCAGATGGAGCCGAGTGAGACCCAGTACTTC.

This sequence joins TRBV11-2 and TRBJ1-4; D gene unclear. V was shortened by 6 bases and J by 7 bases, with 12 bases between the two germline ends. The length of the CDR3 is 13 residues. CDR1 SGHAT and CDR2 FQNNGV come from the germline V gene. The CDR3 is CASRSAGREKLFF. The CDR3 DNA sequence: TGTGCCAGCAGATCAGCCGGGCGTGAAAAACTGTTTTTT.

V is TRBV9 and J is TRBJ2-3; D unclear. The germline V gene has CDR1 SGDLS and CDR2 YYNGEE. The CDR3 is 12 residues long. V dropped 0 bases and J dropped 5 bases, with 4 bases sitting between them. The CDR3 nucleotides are TGTGCCAGCAGCGTAGTTAGAGATACGCAGTATTTT. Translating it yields CASSVVRDTQYF.

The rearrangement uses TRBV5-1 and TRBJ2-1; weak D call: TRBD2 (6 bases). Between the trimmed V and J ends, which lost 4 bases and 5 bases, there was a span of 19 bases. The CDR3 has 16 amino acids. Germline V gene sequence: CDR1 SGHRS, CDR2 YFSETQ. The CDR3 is CASSQGLAPGNNEQFF. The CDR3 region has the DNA TGCGCCAGCAGCCAGGGACTCGCTCCCGGGAACAATGAGCAGTTCTTC.

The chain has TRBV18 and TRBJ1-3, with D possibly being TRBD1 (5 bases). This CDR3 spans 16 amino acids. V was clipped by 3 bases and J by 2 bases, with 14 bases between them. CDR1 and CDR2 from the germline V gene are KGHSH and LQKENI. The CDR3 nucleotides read TGTGCCAGCTCACCGCCGGGCGGGGGGACTGGAAACACCATATATTTT. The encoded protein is CASSPPGGGTGNTIYF.

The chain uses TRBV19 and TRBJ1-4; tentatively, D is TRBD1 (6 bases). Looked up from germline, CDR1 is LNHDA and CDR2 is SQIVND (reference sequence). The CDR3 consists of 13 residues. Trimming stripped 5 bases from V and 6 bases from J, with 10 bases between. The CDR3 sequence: CASSATGYEKLFF. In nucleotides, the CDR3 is TGTGCCAGTAGTGCTACAGGGTATGAAAAACTGTTTTTT.

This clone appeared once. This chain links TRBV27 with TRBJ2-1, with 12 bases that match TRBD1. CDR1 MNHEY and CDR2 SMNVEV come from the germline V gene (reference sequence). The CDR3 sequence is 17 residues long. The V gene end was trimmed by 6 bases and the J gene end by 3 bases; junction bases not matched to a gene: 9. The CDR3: CASSLEGTGGFYNEQFF. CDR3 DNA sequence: TGTGCCAGCAGCTTAGAAGGGACAGGGGGCTTCTACAATGAGCAGTTCTTC.

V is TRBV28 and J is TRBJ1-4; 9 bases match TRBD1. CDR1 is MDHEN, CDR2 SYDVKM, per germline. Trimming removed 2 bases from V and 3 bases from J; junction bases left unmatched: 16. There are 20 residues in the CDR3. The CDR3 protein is CASSLTTPGQGGIANEKLFF. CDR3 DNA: TGTGCCAGCAGTTTAACAACACCGGGACAGGGTGGTATTGCTAATGAAAAACTGTTTTTT.

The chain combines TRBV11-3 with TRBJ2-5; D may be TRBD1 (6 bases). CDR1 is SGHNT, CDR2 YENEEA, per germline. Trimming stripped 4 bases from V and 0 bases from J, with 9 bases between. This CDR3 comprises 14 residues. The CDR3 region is CASSSGTHQETQYF. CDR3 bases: TGTGCCAGCAGCTCCGGGACACACCAAGAGACCCAGTACTTC.

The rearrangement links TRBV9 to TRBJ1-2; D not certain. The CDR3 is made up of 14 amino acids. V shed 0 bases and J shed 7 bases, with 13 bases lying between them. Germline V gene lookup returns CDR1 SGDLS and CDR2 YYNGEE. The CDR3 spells CASSVVYGGGGYTF. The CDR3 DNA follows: TGTGCCAGCAGCGTAGTTTATGGAGGAGGTGGCTACACCTTC.

The CDR3 DNA reads as TGCGCCAGCAGCCATCCCACCACCGGGGAGCTGTTTTTT. Translated: CASSHPTTGELFF. This chain connects TRBV4-1 to TRBJ2-2; D ambiguous. V lost 3 bases to trimming and J lost 4 bases, with 6 bases between them. The CDR3 spans 13 residues. Per the germline V gene, CDR1 is MGHRA and CDR2 is YSYEKL.

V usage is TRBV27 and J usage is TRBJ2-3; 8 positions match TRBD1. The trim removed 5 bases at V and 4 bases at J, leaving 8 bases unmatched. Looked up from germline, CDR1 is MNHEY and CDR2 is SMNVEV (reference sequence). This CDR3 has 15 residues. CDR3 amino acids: CASSLRTGRADTQYF. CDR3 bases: TGTGCCAGCAGTCTTCGGACAGGGCGGGCAGATACGCAGTATTTT.

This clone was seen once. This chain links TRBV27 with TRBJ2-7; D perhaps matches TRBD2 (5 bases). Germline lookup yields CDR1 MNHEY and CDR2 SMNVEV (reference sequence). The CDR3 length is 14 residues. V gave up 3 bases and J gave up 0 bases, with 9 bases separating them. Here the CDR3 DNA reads TGTGCCAGCAGTTTTTACGGGAACTCCTACGAGCAGTACTTC. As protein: CASSFYGNSYEQYF.

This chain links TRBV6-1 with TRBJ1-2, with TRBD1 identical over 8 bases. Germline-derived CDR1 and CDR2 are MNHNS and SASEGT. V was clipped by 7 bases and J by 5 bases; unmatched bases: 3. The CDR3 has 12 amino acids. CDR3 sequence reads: CASNGQGYGYTF. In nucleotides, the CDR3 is TGTGCCAGCAATGGACAGGGTTATGGCTACACCTTC.

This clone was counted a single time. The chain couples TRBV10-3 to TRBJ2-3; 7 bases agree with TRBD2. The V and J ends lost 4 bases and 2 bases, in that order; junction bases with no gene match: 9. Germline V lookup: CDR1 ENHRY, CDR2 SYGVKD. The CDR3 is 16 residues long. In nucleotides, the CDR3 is TGTGCCATCAGTGTCAGCGAGCGGGGCCCCACAGATACGCAGTATTTT. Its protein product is CAISVSERGPTDTQYF.

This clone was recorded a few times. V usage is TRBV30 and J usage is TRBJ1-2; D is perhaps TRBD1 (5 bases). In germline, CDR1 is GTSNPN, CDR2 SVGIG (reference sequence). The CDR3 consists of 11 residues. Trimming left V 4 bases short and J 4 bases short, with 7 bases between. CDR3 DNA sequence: TGTGCCTGGAAGGGGTCCTATGGCTACACCTTC. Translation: CAWKGSYGYTF.

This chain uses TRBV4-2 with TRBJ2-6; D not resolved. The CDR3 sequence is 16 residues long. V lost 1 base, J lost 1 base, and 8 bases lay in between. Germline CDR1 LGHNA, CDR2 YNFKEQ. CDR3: CASSQGAESGANVLTF. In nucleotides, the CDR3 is TGTGCCAGCAGCCAAGGGGCAGAATCTGGGGCCAACGTCCTGACTTTC.

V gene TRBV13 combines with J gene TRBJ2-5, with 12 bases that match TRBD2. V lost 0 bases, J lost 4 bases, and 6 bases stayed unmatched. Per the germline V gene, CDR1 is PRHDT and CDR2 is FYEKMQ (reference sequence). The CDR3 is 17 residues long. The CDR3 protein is CASSLGLAGGPVETQYF. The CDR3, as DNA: TGTGCCAGCAGCTTAGGGCTAGCGGGAGGGCCGGTAGAGACCCAGTACTTC.